The next 2 T cell receptor beta chains were all read from a single sample in a study of cytomegalovirus exposure and HLA in healthy donors listed by TCRdb under 2017. The library was produced with the immunoSEQ multiplex PCR assay. A mixture of 60 forward primers for TCR Vbeta segments and 13 reverse primers for TCR Jbeta segments was used in the multiplex PCR. The clones in this table, taken by TCRdb from immuneACCESS, are in-frame only. Not every clone is retained; where verified, under half of the shortfall comes from an unresolved V gene, and the cause of the rest is unknown. The sample contains 150,000 to 200,000 clones, around 70% of them found a single time. 4.5% to 5% of the sample is in the top ten clones. The sample was PBMCs. All receptors derive from a man between 18 and 29 years old in good health and CMV-seropositive.

This chain uses TRBV6-1 with TRBJ1-5; perhaps TRBD1 as D (5 bases). Germline V lookup: CDR1 MNHNS, CDR2 SASEGT. The V end was cut by 4 bases, the J end by 0 bases, with 10 bases between. The CDR3 covers 15 residues. The CDR3 nucleotides read TGTGCCAGCAGTGCTCGACAGTTTAGCAATCAGCCCCAGCATTTT. Encoded protein: CASSARQFSNQPQHF.

J is TRBJ1-5 and V is TRBV27; D is perhaps TRBD1 (5 bases). V was pared by 5 bases and J by 3 bases, with 11 bases between. CDR1 and CDR2 from the germline V gene are MNHEY and SMNVEV (reference sequence). This CDR3 has 14 amino acids. CDR3 in amino acids: CASSLEGYNQPQHF. CDR3 nucleotides: TGTGCCAGCAGTCTGGAGGGGTACAATCAGCCCCAGCATTTT.